These 18 T cell receptor beta chains share one sample of origin, sequenced in a study of T-cell reconstitution after alpha-beta-depleted transplantation in children. Preparation of the TCRbeta library involved a method that used unique molecular identifiers. TCRdb re-derived calls from the PCR reads in MiXCR, one entry per CDR3 protein. The table records 600,000 or so distinct CDR3 sequences, around 23% of them present only once. The material sequenced was PBMCs, mostly from graft donor cells, taken 360 days after TCRalphabeta/CD19-depleted stem cell transplant. All receptors derive from a boy less than two years old who had a stem cell transplant for acute myeloid leukemia, so the T cells may come from the graft donor.

At least ten counts were recorded for this clonotype. This chain links TRBV20-1 with TRBJ2-3; tentatively, D is TRBD1 (6 bases). Between the trimmed V and J ends, which lost 5 bases and 9 bases, there was a span of 21 bases. Germline V lookup: CDR1 DFQATT, CDR2 SNEGSKA (reference sequence). This CDR3 spans 14 amino acids. In nucleotides, the CDR3 is TGCAGTGCTGATCAGCTCGGGACATCCTTCACGCAGTATTTT. This encodes CSADQLGTSFTQYF.

The V call is TRBV7-4, the J call TRBJ1-1, with D unresolved. The CDR3 is 14 amino acids. The germline gives CDR1 SGHVT, CDR2 SQSDAQ. The V gene lost 5 bases and the J gene lost 4 bases, with 14 bases spanning the gap. Here the CDR3 DNA reads TGTGCCAGCAGCCCCAGTCTCCGGGGCACTGAAGCTTTCTTT. It is translated as CASSPSLRGTEAFF.

V is TRBV9 and J is TRBJ2-1; weak D call: TRBD2 (5 bases). This CDR3 contains 14 residues. The V gene lost 0 bases and the J gene lost 6 bases, with 10 bases spanning the gap. Per germline, CDR1 SGDLS and CDR2 YYNGEE. The CDR3 is CASSVDGLINEQFF. CDR3 sequence (DNA): TGTGCCAGCAGCGTAGATGGACTCATCAATGAGCAGTTCTTC.

This clonotype showed up many times. J is TRBJ2-1 and V is TRBV15; 7 bases are shared with TRBD2. CDR1 and CDR2 from the germline V gene are LNHNV and YYDKDF (reference sequence). V trimming: 3 bases; J trimming: 5 bases; junction bases outside the gene matches: 7. The CDR3 has 15 residues. The CDR3 sequence: CATSSSGTINNEQFF. The DNA for the CDR3 is TGTGCCACCAGCAGCTCAGGGACTATAAACAATGAGCAGTTCTTC.

The rearrangement links TRBV12-5 to TRBJ1-1, with D unresolved. The CDR3 is 12 amino acids. V shed 3 bases and J shed 3 bases, with 5 bases lying between them. In germline, CDR1 is LGHNT, CDR2 FRNRAP. CDR3 sequence reads: CASGFFDTEAFF. DNA for the CDR3: TGTGCTAGTGGTTTCTTTGACACTGAAGCTTTCTTT.

This clonotype has at least ten counts. The rearrangement joins TRBV5-1 to TRBJ2-2; no firm D call. Trimming removed 3 bases at V and 5 bases at J, with 20 bases between. The length of the CDR3 is 17 residues. Germline lookup yields CDR1 SGHRS and CDR2 YFSETQ. DNA for the CDR3: TGCGCCAGCAGCTCGCGAGCAGCACAGCTGGGGACCGGGGAGCTGTTTTTT. Amino acids: CASSSRAAQLGTGELFF.

This clonotype was observed a handful of times. J is TRBJ1-5 and V is TRBV12-3 or TRBV12-4, with D possibly matching TRBD1 (5 bases). The CDR3 contains 14 residues. V was shortened by 6 bases and J by 6 bases, with 15 bases between the two germline ends. CDR3 protein: CASSWTIRGQPQHF. CDR3 DNA sequence: TGTGCCAGCAGCTGGACAATCCGGGGTCAGCCCCAGCATTTT.

This clonotype was seen at least ten times. The chain carries TRBV29-1 and TRBJ1-2, with unresolved D. Germline assignment: CDR1 SQVTM and CDR2 ANQGSEA. The CDR3 is 13 residues long. Trimming removed 5 bases from V and 4 bases from J, with 14 bases in between. CDR3 sequence: CSVTPSDGYGYTF. The CDR3 DNA reads as TGCAGCGTTACCCCCTCAGACGGCTATGGCTACACCTTC.

The chain employs TRBV7-3 and TRBJ2-3; 13 bases line up with TRBD2. CDR1 and CDR2 (germline): SGHTA, FQGTGA. The CDR3 loop spans 18 amino acids. The trim removed 4 bases at V and 0 bases at J, leaving 7 bases unmatched. CDR3 bases: TGTGCCAGCAGCTCCGGACTAGCGGGGGCTTCTAGCACAGATACGCAGTATTTT. It is translated as CASSSGLAGASSTDTQYF.

This clonotype showed up just a few times. This chain uses TRBV6-5 with TRBJ2-5; 7 bases fit TRBD2. Germline V gives CDR1 MNHEY, CDR2 SVGAGI. The CDR3 length is 16 residues. Unmatched junction bases numbered 12, after V lost 3 bases and J lost 5 bases. CDR3 region: CASSYMSAGAGETQYF. The CDR3 nucleotides are TGTGCCAGCAGTTATATGTCCGCGGGAGCGGGGGAGACCCAGTACTTC.

This clonotype was counted only a few times. The V and J genes are TRBV12-3 or TRBV12-4 and TRBJ1-5, with 7 bases that match TRBD1. This CDR3 contains 14 residues. V was clipped by 6 bases and J by 4 bases; unmatched bases: 6. CDR3 loop: CASSNNRGNQPQHF. The CDR3 DNA reads as TGTGCCAGCAGCAATAACAGGGGAAATCAGCCCCAGCATTTT.

This chain connects TRBV11-2 to TRBJ2-1; the D gene is possibly TRBD1 (6 bases). Germline V CDR1 and CDR2: SGHAT, FQNNGV. The CDR3 totals 16 residues. Between the trimmed V and J ends, which lost 4 bases and 2 bases, there was a span of 15 bases. CDR3 amino acids: CASSSTPQGPYNEQFF. CDR3 bases: TGTGCCAGCAGCTCCACGCCACAGGGCCCCTACAATGAGCAGTTCTTC. The variable domain in full, completed from reference TRBV11-2 and TRBJ2-1, reads EAGVAQSPRYKIIEKRQSVAFWCNPISGHATLYWYQQILGQGPKLLIQFQNNGVVDDSQLPKDRFSAERLKGVDSTLKIQPAKLEDSAVYLCASSSTPQGPYNEQFFGPGTRLTVL.

This clonotype was counted ten times or more. The rearrangement joins TRBV7-2 to TRBJ2-2; TRBD2 matches at 8 bases. Per the germline V gene, CDR1 is SGHTA and CDR2 is FQGNSA. Trimming cost V 6 bases and J 8 bases; bases outside gene matches: 5. The CDR3 contains 13 residues. The CDR3 DNA sequence: TGTGCCAGCAGTCAGAGACTAGCGGGGGAGCTGTTTTTT. It specifies CASSQRLAGELFF. Based on the CDR3 plus reference TRBV7-2 and TRBJ2-2, the full variable domain is GAGVSQSPSNKVTEKGKDVELRCDPISGHTALYWYRQSLGQGLEFLIYFQGNSAPDKSGLPSDRFSAERTGGSVSTLTIQRTQQEDSAVYLCASSQRLAGELFFGEGSRLTVL.

There are a few counts of this clonotype. The rearrangement uses TRBV29-1 and TRBJ1-2; TRBD1 matches 8 bases. The CDR3 has 15 amino acids. The germline V gene has CDR1 SQVTM and CDR2 ANQGSEA. With V trimmed by 6 bases and J by 4 bases, 13 bases remained unmatched. The CDR3 bases are TGCAGCGTCGAAAGTCCGGGACAGGCTGGCTATGGCTACACCTTC. Its protein product is CSVESPGQAGYGYTF.

The CDR3 region has the DNA TGCAGCGTTGTGGAGGTGGGGCTCGATGAGCAGTTCTTC. This sequence encodes CSVVEVGLDEQFF. The V call is TRBV29-1, the J call TRBJ2-1; D possibly matches TRBD1 or TRBD2 (5 bases each). The CDR3 contains 13 residues. V was trimmed by 4 bases and J by 8 bases, leaving 15 bases between them. The germline CDR1 and CDR2 sequences are SQVTM and ANQGSEA.

The rearrangement links TRBV21-1 to TRBJ2-2; the table's D gene call, TRBD1, was not cross checked with the DNA. TRBV21-1 is tagged as a pseudogene. The CDR3 consists of 14 residues. CDR3 nucleotide sequence: TGTGCCAGCAGCAACGGACAGGGCGCCGGGGAGCTGTTTTTT. Translating gives CASSNGQGAGELFF.

This chain joins TRBV15 and TRBJ2-7; 12 bases are shared with TRBD1. The length of the CDR3 is 15 residues. The germline V gene has CDR1 LNHNV and CDR2 YYDKDF (reference sequence). The junction had 8 bases not matched to a gene; V was cut back by 3 bases and J by 8 bases. CDR3 amino acids: CATSRLGGQGAKQYV. Here the CDR3 DNA reads TGTGCCACCAGCAGGCTTGGGGGACAGGGGGCTAAGCAGTACGTC.

The chain carries TRBV5-1 and TRBJ1-1; 8 positions match TRBD1. This CDR3 has 16 amino acids. Germline values: CDR1 SGHRS, CDR2 YFSETQ. Trimming cost V 0 bases and J 5 bases; bases outside gene matches: 9. CDR3 residues: CASSLAGLDRDTEAFF. CDR3 sequence (DNA): TGCGCCAGCAGCTTGGCTGGTTTGGACAGGGATACTGAAGCTTTCTTT.